This TCR beta chain was sequenced during a study of cytomegalovirus exposure and HLA in healthy donors (dated by TCRdb to about 2017). Regarding the study in general: An earlier analysis of several hundred of the donors reported over 250 Gb of sequence data and 95 million to 120 million unique TCR beta sequences obtained from around 170 million T cells. The study aimed to test whether signatures of past pathogen exposure could be identified by cataloging public T cell receptors. Of the 300 to 450 genotyped donors, 81% fell in the genetic ancestry cluster associated with self-reported Caucasian donors. Donor age, sex, ethnicity and CMV serostatus were compiled alongside the repertoire data. To decide whether each TCR beta V gene segment behaved as functional or pseudogenic, an earlier analysis of several hundred of the donors relied on high-throughput TCR beta sequencing. Using immunosequencing, the study profiled T cell repertoires from about 620 subjects and related those repertoires to cytomegalovirus serostatus. The number of donors typed differed by locus, with roughly 620-640 for A, B, C, DRB1 and DQB1, roughly 520 for DQA1, 600 to 610 for DPA1, and some 450 for DPB1. In a later genetic analysis, genome-wide SNP genotypes for about three fifths of the roughly 670 donors were used, and that subset was treated as a discovery cohort. All discovery cohort repertoires had been generated on a single sequencing platform. Roughly 290 gigabases of sequencing data and around 88 million unique TCR sequences made up an early release that covered several hundred HLA-typed donors. A later analysis re-examined previously published TCR beta repertoires from more than 650 donors and added high-resolution HLA genotyping to investigate patterns of TCR occurrence. Among about 400 genotyped donors of the cohort, an average of around 220,000 unique TCR beta nucleotide sequences was sequenced per donor, of which 15% to 20% were non-productive. HLA typing covered class I and class II loci at four-digit resolution. Along with the roughly 700-subject first cohort, a separate validation cohort of over 90 different subjects was used. To predict cytomegalovirus infection status, the study brought together high-throughput TCR immunosequencing, statistical association of individual TCRs with disease status, and machine learning. About 5 DR-DQ haplotypes were handled as single units for association and clustering, since linkage in the cohort was strong. Rather than using new phenotypic data, the later analysis identified candidate immune exposures from TCR beta sequences and from how often those sequences occurred across donors.

A word on this clone: What this receptor recognizes is not known. Qualities for individual bases were not recorded, and no much larger clone is one base off.

The protocol used for the library was the immunoSEQ multiplex PCR assay. For the multiplex PCR, a mixture combining 60 forward primers for TCR Vbeta segments and 13 reverse primers for TCR Jbeta segments was used. The CDR3 region of rearranged TCR beta genes was amplified from genomic DNA with a multiplex PCR assay. On the Illumina HiSeq System, the amplified TCR beta libraries were sequenced as 87-base-pair reads. Under the source paper's analysis protocol: A later analysis tallied about 77 million unique TCR beta chains across the 650 to 750 repertoires, and approximately 11 million of those chains were shared by two or more donors. To remove PCR and sequencing errors, raw reads were error-corrected and collapsed into unique sequences using a nearest-neighbor algorithm that merged closely related sequences. Alignment of CDR3 sequences to IMGT reference sequences was used to assign V, D and J gene segments. For a sequence to be retained, at least a six-nucleotide match to both a V gene segment and a J gene segment was required. A rearrangement was called productive if the CDR3 had no stop codons and remained in frame with V and J, and every other rearrangement was called non-productive. CDR3 was defined by IMGT convention, running from the second conserved V-encoded cysteine to the conserved J-encoded phenylalanine. The earlier analysis of some 580 of the donors excluded any sequence lacking an unambiguous match to a single V gene segment. An earlier analysis of 450 to 650 of the donors called V segments functional above 56.7% productive rearrangements and segregating when the between-donor standard deviation exceeded 5%. A statistical classification framework was developed to diagnose cytomegalovirus status using the catalog of TCR beta chain sequences. V and J gene assignment, in a later analysis, came from comparing TCR nucleotide sequences with IMGT/GENE-DB human TR gene sequences. A later analysis assigned CDR3 sequences and most-parsimonious VDJ recombination scenarios with the TCRdist pipeline. A later analysis defined each TCR beta chain by its CDR3 amino acid sequence plus V-gene family, and excluded reads lacking a unique V-gene family. In a later analysis, nearly 600 highly shared, low-generation-probability nucleotide sequences were removed to address suspected cross-contamination and a sequencing artifact. In a later analysis, a clonal expansion index was calculated for each public chain from normalized within-repertoire ranks of inferred template counts. In a later analysis, generation probabilities were computed with a VDJ recombination model fitted to out-of-frame rearrangements, and the resulting probabilities were checked against IGoR. In a later analysis, hypergeometric tests were used to score TCR-TCR, TCR-HLA and TCR-CMV co-occurrence, with a repertoire-size bias correction applied to TCR pairs. In a later analysis, false discovery rates were estimated by permuting HLA or CMV assignments 20 times. In a later analysis, co-occurring TCRs were grouped using DBSCAN, and TCRdist sequence similarity was added for clustering within HLA-allele-positive subsets. Repertoires with fewer than 30,000 or more than 120,000 public chains were left out of co-occurrence clustering, as were roughly five repertoires with anomalous nucleotide sharing. The table was pulled from immuneACCESS by TCRdb, which kept in-frame rearrangements only. Such tables lose some clones; where checked, under half of the loss comes from unresolved V genes, and the rest has no known cause. V and J calls and clone size come straight from that table; D and trimming were deduced from the DNA. The sample table shows roughly 160,000 clones, and about 80% are seen once. 1% of the sample belongs to the ten largest clones.

The research as a whole found: Assigning TCR associations to individual alleles was difficult when HLA alleles, especially DR and DQ, strongly co-occurred. Most CMV-associated TCR beta chains appeared to be HLA-restricted in a later analysis, and the HLA associations seemed to be driven largely by CMV exposure. The classifier was reported to diagnose cytomegalovirus status with high specificity and sensitivity in both the original and validation cohorts. In the study, 150 to 200 TCR beta chains were listed as associated with cytomegalovirus. A later genetic analysis reported fewer N-insertions in productive TCRs among donors in an Asian-associated ancestry cluster than the roughly 650-donor mean. Because counts were too low, 15 to 20 rarely observed V segments, including chromosome 9 orphons, were excluded from the earlier analysis of under 650 of the donors. HLA typing was unavailable for some donors at each locus, so association tests used only the typed subset. The authors suggested that the approach could potentially be generalized to other disease states and immunological phenotypes. An association between a missense DCLRE1C variant and V-gene and J-gene trimming of TCR beta chains was found in a later genetic analysis and replicated in an independent cohort. Immune exposure information for the cohort was limited to CMV serostatus. Correlated functional status among segregating V segments might be attributable to linkage disequilibrium, but an unknown experimental factor could not be ruled out. Three of the identified cytomegalovirus-associated TCR beta chains were confirmed in vitro to be specific for cytomegalovirus antigens. Broadly in line with IMGT annotations, most TCR beta V segments showed up in productive rearrangements about 87% or about 30% of the time in an earlier analysis of approximately 640 of the donors. In a later analysis, HLA-associated TCR beta chains showed more clonal expansion and lower generation probabilities than non-associated chains that were equally common. Most TCR sequences were observed very rarely across donors, whereas some public TCRs were present in many individuals. Several of the top co-occurrence clusters appeared to be linked to parvovirus B19, influenza, CMV and Epstein-Barr virus, according to a later analysis. A further reported finding was that TCR beta sequences accurately predicted the HLA-A and HLA-B alleles for most subjects in the first cohort. At a false discovery rate of 0.05, a later analysis linked 15,000 to 20,000 TCR beta sequences to specific HLA alleles. In a later analysis, TCR association rates were found to vary across HLA loci, with the most associated TCRs seen for DRB1 alleles and the fewest for HLA-C alleles. The sequencing pipeline was judged likely to have produced a cluster of highly shared sequence variants as a technical artifact. The presence/absence analyses assumed that sequencing depth was roughly uniform across donors, and that assumption may not be true. Only TCR beta chains were sequenced in this cohort, and the absence of alpha or paired-chain data limited detectable features.

The cohort comprised approximately 700 healthy bone marrow donors. Cohort members were all nominally healthy when sampled, although unrecorded immune exposures were likely present. The donor tested CMV seropositive and was one of the 289 seropositive cohort members. A peripheral blood sample was collected from each donor, and TCR beta sequencing was performed on peripheral blood mononuclear cells. Genomic DNA extraction from the blood cell samples was performed with the Qiagen DNeasy Blood Extraction Kit. What was sequenced was PBMCs. This sequence originates from a woman aged 45-65 years in good health and CMV-seropositive.

DNA sequence: TGTGCCAGCAGCTTGGGAACAGCCACAGATACGCAGTATTTT. Its coded protein is CASSLGTATDTQYF. The chain couples TRBV5-6 to TRBJ2-3, with the D gene not clear enough to name. V and J are truncated by 0 bases and 2 bases respectively, leaving an intervening sequence of 7 bases. The CDR3 measures 14 amino acids from cysteine to phenylalanine. Only the CDR3 DNA stays, 42 bases, in frame from base 1. Based on the germline V gene, the CDR1 and CDR2 sequences are SGHDT and YYEEEE.